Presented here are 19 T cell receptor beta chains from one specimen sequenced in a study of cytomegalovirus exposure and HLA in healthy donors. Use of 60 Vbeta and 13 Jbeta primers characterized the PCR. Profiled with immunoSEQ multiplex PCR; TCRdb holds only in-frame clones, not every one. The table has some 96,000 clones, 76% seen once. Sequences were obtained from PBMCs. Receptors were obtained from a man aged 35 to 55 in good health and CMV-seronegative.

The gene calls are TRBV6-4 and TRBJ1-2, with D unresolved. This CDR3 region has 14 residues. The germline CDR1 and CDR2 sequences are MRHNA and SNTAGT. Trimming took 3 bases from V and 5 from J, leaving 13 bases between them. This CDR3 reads CASSEESVGYGYTF. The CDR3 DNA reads TGTGCCAGCAGTGAGGAGTCGGTCGGTTATGGCTACACCTTC.

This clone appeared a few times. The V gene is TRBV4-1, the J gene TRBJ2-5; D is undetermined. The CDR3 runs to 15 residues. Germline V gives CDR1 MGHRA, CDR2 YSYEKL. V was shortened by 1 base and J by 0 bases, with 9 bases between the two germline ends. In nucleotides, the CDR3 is TGCGCCAGCAGCCAAGTTTTAGCAGACCAAGAGACCCAGTACTTC. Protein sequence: CASSQVLADQETQYF.

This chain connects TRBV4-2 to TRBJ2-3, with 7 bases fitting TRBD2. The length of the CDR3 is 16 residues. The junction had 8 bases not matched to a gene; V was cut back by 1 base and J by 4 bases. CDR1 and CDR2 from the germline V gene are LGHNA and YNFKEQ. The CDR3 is CASSQGRTSASDTQYF. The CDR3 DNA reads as TGTGCCAGCAGCCAAGGTCGTACTAGCGCCTCAGATACGCAGTATTTT.

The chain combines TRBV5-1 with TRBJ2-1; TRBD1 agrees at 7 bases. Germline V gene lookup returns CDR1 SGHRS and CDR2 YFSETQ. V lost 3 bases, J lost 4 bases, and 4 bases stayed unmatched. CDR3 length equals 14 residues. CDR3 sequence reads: CASSWTGPYNEQFF. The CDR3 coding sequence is TGCGCCAGCAGCTGGACAGGACCATACAATGAGCAGTTCTTC.

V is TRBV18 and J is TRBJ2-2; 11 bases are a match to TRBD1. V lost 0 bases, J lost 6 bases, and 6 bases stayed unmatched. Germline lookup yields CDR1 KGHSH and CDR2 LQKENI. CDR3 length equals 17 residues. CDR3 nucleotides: TGTGCCAGCTCACCACCTTCGGACAGGGGGCCGGCCGGGGAGCTGTTTTTT. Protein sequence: CASSPPSDRGPAGELFF.

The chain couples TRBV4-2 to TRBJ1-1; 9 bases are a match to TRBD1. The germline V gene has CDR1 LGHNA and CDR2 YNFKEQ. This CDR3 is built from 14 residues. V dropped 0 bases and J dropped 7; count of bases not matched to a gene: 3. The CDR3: CASSQEGTGFEAFF. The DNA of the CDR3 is TGTGCCAGCAGCCAAGAAGGGACAGGGTTTGAAGCTTTCTTT.

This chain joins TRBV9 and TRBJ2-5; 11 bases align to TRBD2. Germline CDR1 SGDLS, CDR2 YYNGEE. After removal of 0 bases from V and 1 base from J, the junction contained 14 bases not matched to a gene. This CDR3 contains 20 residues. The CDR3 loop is CASSVAVSGGGTTLQETQYF. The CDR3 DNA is TGTGCCAGCAGCGTAGCCGTTAGCGGGGGGGGAACTACCCTCCAAGAGACCCAGTACTTC.

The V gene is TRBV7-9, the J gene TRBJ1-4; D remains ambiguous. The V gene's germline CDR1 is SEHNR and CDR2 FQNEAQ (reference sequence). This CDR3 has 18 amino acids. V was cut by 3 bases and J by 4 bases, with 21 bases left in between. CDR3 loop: CASSFLLSGKLDNEKLFF. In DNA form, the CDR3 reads TGTGCCAGCAGCTTCCTTTTGTCGGGGAAACTGGATAATGAAAAACTGTTTTTT.

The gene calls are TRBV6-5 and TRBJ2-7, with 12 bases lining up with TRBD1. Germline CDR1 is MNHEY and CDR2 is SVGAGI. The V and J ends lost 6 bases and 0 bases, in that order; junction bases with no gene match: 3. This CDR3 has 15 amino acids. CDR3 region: CASSPGQGASYEQYF. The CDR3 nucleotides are TGTGCCAGCAGCCCGGGACAGGGGGCCTCCTACGAGCAGTACTTC.

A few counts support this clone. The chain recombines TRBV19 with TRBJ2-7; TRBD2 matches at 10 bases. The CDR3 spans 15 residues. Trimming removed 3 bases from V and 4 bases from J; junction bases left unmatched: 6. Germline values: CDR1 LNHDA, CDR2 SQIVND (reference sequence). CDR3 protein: CASSMLAGVGYEQYF. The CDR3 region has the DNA TGTGCCAGTAGTATGCTAGCGGGAGTCGGTTACGAGCAGTACTTC.

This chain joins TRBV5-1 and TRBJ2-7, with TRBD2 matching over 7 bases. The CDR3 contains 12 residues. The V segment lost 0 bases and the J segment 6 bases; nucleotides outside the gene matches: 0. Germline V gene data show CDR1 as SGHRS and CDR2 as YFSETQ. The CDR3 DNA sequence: TGCGCCAGCAGCTTGGGGGGGGGCGAGCAGTACTTC. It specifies CASSLGGGEQYF. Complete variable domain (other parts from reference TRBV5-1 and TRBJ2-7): KAGVTQTPRYLIKTRGQQVTLSCSPISGHRSVSWYQQTPGQGLQFLFEYFSETQRNKGNFPGRFSGRQFSNSRSEMNVSTLELGDSALYLCASSLGGGEQYFGPGTRLTVT.

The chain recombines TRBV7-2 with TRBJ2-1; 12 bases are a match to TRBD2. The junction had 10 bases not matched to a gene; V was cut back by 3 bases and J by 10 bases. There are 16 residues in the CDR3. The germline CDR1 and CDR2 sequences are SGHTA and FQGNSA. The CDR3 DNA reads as TGTGCCAGCAGCTTTGGGGCTAGCGGGAGGGTCGGGGAGCAGTTCTTC. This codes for CASSFGASGRVGEQFF. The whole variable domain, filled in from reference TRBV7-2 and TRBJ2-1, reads GAGVSQSPSNKVTEKGKDVELRCDPISGHTALYWYRQSLGQGLEFLIYFQGNSAPDKSGLPSDRFSAERTGGSVSTLTIQRTQQEDSAVYLCASSFGASGRVGEQFFGPGTRLTVL.

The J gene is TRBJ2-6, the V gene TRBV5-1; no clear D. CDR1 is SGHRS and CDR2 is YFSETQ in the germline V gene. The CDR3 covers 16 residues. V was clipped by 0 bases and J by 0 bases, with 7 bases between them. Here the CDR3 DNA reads TGCGCCAGCAGCTTGGCAGGTAGCTCTGGGGCCAACGTCCTGACTTTC. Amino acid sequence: CASSLAGSSGANVLTF.

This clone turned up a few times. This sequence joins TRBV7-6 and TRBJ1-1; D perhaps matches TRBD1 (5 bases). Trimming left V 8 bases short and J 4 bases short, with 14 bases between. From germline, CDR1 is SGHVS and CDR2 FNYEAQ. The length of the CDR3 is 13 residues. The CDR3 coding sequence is TGTGCCAGCGGTACGCCAGGGATCACTGAAGCTTTCTTT. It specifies CASGTPGITEAFF.

CDR3 region: CASSEGLLGRGLNEQFF. In DNA form, the CDR3 reads TGTGCCAGCAGTGAGGGACTCCTGGGGCGGGGGTTAAATGAGCAGTTCTTC. The chain is built from TRBV6-1 and TRBJ2-1, with 7 bases lining up with TRBD2. CDR3 length equals 17 residues. Germline CDR1 is MNHNS and CDR2 is SASEGT. With 3 bases clipped from V and 7 bases from J, the junction kept 15 bases outside the gene matches.

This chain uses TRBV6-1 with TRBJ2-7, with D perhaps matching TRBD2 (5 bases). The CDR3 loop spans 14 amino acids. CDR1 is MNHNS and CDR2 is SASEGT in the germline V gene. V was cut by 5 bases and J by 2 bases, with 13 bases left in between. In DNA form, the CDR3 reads TGTGCCAGCAGTCGACCGGAGCGGACCTACGAGCAGTACTTC. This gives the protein CASSRPERTYEQYF.

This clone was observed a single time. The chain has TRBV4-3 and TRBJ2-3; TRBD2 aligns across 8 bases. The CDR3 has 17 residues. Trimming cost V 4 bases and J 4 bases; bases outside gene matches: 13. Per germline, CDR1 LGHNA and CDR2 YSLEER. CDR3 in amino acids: CASSRGLAGPGADTQYF. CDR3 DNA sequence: TGCGCCAGCAGCCGCGGCCTAGCGGGCCCGGGAGCAGATACGCAGTATTTT.

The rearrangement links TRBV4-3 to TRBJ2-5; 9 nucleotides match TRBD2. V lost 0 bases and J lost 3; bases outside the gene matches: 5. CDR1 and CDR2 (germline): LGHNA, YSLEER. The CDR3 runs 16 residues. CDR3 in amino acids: CASSQDRAGGKETQYF. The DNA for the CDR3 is TGCGCCAGCAGCCAAGATAGGGCGGGAGGGAAAGAGACCCAGTACTTC.

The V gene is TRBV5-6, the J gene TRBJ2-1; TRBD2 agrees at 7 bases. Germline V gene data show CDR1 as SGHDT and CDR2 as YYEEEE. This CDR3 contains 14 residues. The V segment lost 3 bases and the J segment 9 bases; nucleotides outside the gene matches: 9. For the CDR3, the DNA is TGTGCCAGCAGCTCCGTCCTGCGGGGGACTGAGCAGTTCTTC. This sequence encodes CASSSVLRGTEQFF. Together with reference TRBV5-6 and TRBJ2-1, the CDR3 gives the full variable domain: DAGVTQSPTHLIKTRGQQVTLRCSPKSGHDTVSWYQQALGQGPQFIFQYYEEEERQRGNFPDRFSGHQFPNYSSELNVNALLLGDSALYLCASSSVLRGTEQFFGPGTRLTVL.